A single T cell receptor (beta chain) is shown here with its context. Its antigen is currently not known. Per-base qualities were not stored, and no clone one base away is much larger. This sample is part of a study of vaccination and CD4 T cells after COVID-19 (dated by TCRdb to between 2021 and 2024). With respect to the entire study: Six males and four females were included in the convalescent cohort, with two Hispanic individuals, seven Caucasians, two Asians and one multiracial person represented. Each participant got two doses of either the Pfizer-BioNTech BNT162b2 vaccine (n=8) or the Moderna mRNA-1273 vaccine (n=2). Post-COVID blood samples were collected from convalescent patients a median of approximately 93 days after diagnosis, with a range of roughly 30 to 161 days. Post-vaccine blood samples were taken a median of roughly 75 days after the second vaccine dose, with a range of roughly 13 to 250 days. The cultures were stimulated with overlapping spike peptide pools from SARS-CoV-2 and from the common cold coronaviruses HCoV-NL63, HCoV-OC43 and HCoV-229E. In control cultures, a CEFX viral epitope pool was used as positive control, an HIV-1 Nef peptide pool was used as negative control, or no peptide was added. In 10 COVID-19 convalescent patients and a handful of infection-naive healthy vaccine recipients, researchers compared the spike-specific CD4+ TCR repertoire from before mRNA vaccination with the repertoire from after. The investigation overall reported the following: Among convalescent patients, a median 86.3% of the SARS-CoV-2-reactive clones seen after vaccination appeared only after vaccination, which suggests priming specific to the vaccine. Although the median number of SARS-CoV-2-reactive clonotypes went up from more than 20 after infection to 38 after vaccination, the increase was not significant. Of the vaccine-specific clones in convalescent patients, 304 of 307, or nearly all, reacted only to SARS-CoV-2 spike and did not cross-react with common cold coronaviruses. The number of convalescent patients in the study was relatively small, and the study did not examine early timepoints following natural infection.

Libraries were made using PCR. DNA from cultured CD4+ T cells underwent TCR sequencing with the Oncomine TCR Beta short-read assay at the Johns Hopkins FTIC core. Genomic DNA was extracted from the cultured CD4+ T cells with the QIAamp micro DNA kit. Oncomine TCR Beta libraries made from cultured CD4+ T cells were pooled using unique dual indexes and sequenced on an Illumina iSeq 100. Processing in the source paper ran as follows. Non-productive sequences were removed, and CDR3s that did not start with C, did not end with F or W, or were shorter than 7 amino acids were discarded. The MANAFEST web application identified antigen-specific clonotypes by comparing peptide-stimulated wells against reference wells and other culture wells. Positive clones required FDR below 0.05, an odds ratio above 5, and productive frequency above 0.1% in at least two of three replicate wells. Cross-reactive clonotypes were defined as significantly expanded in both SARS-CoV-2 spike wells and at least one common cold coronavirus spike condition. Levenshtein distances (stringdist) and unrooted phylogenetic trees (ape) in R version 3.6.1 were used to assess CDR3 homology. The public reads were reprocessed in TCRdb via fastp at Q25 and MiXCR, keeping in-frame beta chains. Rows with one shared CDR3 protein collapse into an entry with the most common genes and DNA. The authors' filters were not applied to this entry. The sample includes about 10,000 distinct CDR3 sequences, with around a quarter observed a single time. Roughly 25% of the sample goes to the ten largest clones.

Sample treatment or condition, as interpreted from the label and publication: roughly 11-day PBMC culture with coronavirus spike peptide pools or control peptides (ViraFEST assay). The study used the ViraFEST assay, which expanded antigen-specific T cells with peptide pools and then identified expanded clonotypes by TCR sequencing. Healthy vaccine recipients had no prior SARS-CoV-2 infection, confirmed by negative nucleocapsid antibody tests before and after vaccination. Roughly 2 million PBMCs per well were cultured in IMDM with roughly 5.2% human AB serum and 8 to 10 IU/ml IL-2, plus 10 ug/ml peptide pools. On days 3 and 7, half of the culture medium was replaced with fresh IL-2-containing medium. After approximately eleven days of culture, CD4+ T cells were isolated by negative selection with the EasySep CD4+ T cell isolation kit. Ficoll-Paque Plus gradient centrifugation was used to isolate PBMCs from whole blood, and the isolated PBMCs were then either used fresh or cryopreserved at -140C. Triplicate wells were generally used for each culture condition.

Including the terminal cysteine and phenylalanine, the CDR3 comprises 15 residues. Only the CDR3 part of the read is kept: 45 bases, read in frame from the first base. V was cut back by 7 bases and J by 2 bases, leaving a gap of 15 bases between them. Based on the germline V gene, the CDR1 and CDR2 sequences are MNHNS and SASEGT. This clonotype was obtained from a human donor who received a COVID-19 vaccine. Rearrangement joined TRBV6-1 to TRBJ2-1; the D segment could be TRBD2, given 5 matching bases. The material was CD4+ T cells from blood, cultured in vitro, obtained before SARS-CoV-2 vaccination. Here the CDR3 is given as CASIKGKEAYNEQFF. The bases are TGTGCCAGCATTAAAGGGAAGGAGGCCTACAATGAGCAGTTCTTC.